One sample yielded the 8 T cell receptor beta chains listed below, sequenced in a study of monozygotic twins with inflammatory bowel disease. TCRdb reanalyzed the 5' RACE reads, giving one entry per CDR3 protein sequence and no DNA. The sample holds 330,000 or so distinct CDR3 sequences. The source material was blood. Source of these receptors: a human donor with ulcerative colitis or Crohn's disease, or a healthy co-twin of an affected twin (not recorded which).

The V gene is TRBV4-1, the J gene TRBJ1-1; with no DNA, the TCRdb D assignment of TRBD1 cannot be verified. This CDR3 has 13 amino acids. Germline V lookup: CDR1 MGHRA, CDR2 YSYEKL. CDR3 loop: CASNRGWNTEAFF.

The J gene is TRBJ2-1, the V gene TRBV5-1. The germline gives CDR1 SGHRS, CDR2 YFSETQ. The CDR3 extends over 13 amino acids. The CDR3 region is CASSFDGNNEQFF.

The V and J genes are TRBV28 and TRBJ2-7. The length of the CDR3 is 14 residues. CDR1 is MDHEN, CDR2 SYDVKM, per germline. CDR3 loop: CASSPSVPSYEQYF.

The CDR3 sequence is CSAVDRGLHEQYF. The gene calls are TRBV20-1 and TRBJ2-7; TCRdb returns TRBD1, unconfirmable since there is no DNA. Germline values: CDR1 DFQATT, CDR2 SNEGSKA (reference sequence). The CDR3 loop spans 13 amino acids.

V and J are TRBV2 and TRBJ2-5; TCRdb lists TRBD1, though no DNA is available to test this call. The CDR3 consists of 13 residues. In germline, CDR1 is SNHLY, CDR2 FYNNEI. The CDR3 reads CASKLGVEETQYF.

The genes are TRBV5-6 and TRBJ2-5; lacking DNA, the TRBD2 call made by TCRdb goes unchecked. The CDR3 length is 15 residues. The germline CDR1 and CDR2 sequences are SGHDT and YYEEEE. The CDR3 reads CASSPRAFGQETQYF.

The genes are TRBV29-1 and TRBJ2-3; the TCRdb call, TRBD1, lacks DNA for checking. This CDR3 is 16 amino acids long. From germline, CDR1 is SQVTM and CDR2 ANQGSEA. The chain's CDR3 is CSARIVSGTYTDTQYF.

The CDR3 sequence is CASSEWGGGPEEQFF. The genes are TRBV25-1 and TRBJ2-1; with no DNA, the TCRdb D assignment of TRBD2 cannot be verified. CDR1 is MGHDK, CDR2 SYGVNS, per germline. The CDR3 is 15 amino acids.